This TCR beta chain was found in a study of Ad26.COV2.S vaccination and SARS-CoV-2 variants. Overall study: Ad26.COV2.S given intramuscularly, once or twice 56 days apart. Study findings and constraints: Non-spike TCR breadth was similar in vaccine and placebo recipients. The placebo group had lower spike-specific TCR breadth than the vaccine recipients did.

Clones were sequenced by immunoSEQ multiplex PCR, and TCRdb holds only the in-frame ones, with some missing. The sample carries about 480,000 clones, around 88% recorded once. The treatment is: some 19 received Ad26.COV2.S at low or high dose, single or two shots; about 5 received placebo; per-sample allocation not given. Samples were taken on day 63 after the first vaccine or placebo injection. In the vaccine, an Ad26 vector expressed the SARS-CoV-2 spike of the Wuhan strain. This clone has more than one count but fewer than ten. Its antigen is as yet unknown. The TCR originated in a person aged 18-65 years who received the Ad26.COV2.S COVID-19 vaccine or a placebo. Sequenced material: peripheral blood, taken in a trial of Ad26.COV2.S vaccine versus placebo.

DNA for the CDR3: TGCAGCGTTGATTGGGGCACGGGACGCACTGAAGCTTTCTTT. This sequence encodes CSVDWGTGRTEAFF. This rearrangement joins TRBV29-1 to TRBJ1-1; D perhaps matches TRBD1 (5 bases). Per germline, CDR1 SQVTM and CDR2 ANQGSEA. The CDR3 totals 14 residues. V lost 3 bases and J lost 4, with 15 bases in between.